These T cell receptor beta chains were read from a single sample in a study of T-cell memory formation after mild COVID-19. TCRdb passed the 5' RACE reads through MiXCR, listing each CDR3 protein once. This sample carries some 490,000 distinct CDR3 sequences, 15% to 20% of them seen once, and the ten largest clones take around an eighth. Input material: PBMCs or a T cell subset sorted from them (not recorded which). The source of these receptors is an adult woman who had mild COVID-19 (a few samples of this study predate the infection). Cell type and time point are not known. Both conserved end residues are part of each CDR3. D genes are given only for firm matches. Some rows have no size entry. The others give once, few or many, or a class for an expanded clone.

clone_size j_call d_call v_call cdr3_nt cdr3_aa
once TRBJ2-3 TRBD1 TRBV7-8 TGTGCCAGCAGCACACGACAGGGGTCAGATACGCAGTATTTT CASSTRQGSDTQYF
NA TRBJ1-3 NA TRBV15 TGTGCCACCAGCAGACTCCCAGGGCCCAACGGAAACACCATATATTTT CATSRLPGPNGNTIYF
NA TRBJ1-4 TRBD1 TRBV7-9 TGTGCCAGCAGCTTGGGGACAGGAGGGAATGAAAAACTGTTTTTT CASSLGTGGNEKLFF
few TRBJ2-5 TRBD1 TRBV6-6 TGTGCCAGCAGTTACCCAGGGACAGGGGGAGAGACCCAGTACTTC CASSYPGTGGETQYF
NA TRBJ2-3 TRBD2 TRBV7-6 TGTGCCAGCAGCTTAGGCGGGGGGGCCACAGATACGAAGTATTTT CASSLGGGATDTKYF
NA TRBJ2-5 TRBD1 TRBV10-3 TGTGCCATCAGTGAACCGGGACAGGGATTTCGAGAGACCCAGTACTTC CAISEPGQGFRETQYF
few TRBJ2-7 TRBD2 TRBV7-9 TGTGCCAGCAGCCATGGGACTAGCGGGAGAGACGAGCAGTACTTC CASSHGTSGRDEQYF
NA TRBJ1-4 TRBD1 TRBV27 TGTGCCAGCAGTCCCGGTCGGCAGGGGGCTGATGAAAAACTGTTTTTT CASSPGRQGADEKLFF
NA TRBJ2-5 NA TRBV18 TGTGCCAGCTCACCACCGACCGGGGGGCAACAAGAGACCCAGTACTTC CASSPPTGGQQETQYF
few TRBJ2-7 NA TRBV18 TGTGCCAGCTCACCACTTGGCCGGGACGGGTACTTC CASSPLGRDGYF
few TRBJ2-1 TRBD2 TRBV9 TGTGCCAGCAGCGAGGGACTAGCGGGAGGTGGGTCCTACAATGAGCAGTTCTTC CASSEGLAGGGSYNEQFF
NA TRBJ2-7 NA TRBV6-5 TGTGCCAGCAGCTTTCTCCGGGACTACGAGCAGTACTTC CASSFLRDYEQYF
NA TRBJ2-1 TRBD2 TRBV11-3 TGTGCCAGCAGCTCCCACCGGCGGGGGGCTGACAATGAGCAGTTCTTC CASSSHRRGADNEQFF
NA TRBJ2-1 TRBD2 TRBV10-3 TGTGCCATCGCTAGCGGGGGCTCGGAGGATGAGCAGTTCTTC CAIASGGSEDEQFF
NA TRBJ2-7 TRBD1 TRBV25-1 TGTGCCAGCTCGACTGGTGAGGGACAGGGGGGCCAGCAGTACTTC CASSTGEGQGGQQYF
NA TRBJ2-1 TRBD2 TRBV7-2 TGTGCCAGCAGCCCGAGCGGGAGGGTTCGCGGCAATGAGCAGTTCTTC CASSPSGRVRGNEQFF
few TRBJ2-1 NA TRBV6-2/TRBV6-3 TGTGCCAGCATCCCGGAGGGCCTCCCCGCTCGGGAGCAGTTCTTC CASIPEGLPAREQFF
few TRBJ2-7 TRBD2 TRBV20-1 TGCAGTGCTGGGCCCGGGACTAGCGAATACGAGCAGTACTTC CSAGPGTSEYEQYF
few TRBJ2-1 TRBD2 TRBV29-1 TGCAGCGCCCTAGCGGGGTCCTACAATGAGCAGTTCTTC CSALAGSYNEQFF
few TRBJ2-2 NA TRBV12-3/TRBV12-4 TGTGCCAGCAGATCGACAGGGAACACCGGGGAGCTGTTTTTT CASRSTGNTGELFF
many TRBJ2-6 TRBD1 TRBV5-6 TGTGCCAGCAGCTTCGGGACAGGGGGCCGCGGGATTTTCTCTGGGGCCAACGTCCTGACTTTC CASSFGTGGRGIFSGANVLTF
NA TRBJ1-1 NA TRBV5-1 TGCGCCAGCAGGAGAGGGGGGAACACTGAAGCTTTCTTT CASRRGGNTEAFF
once TRBJ2-7 NA TRBV7-2 TGTGCCAGCAGCGCCTGGGGGGGCAGGGTCGAGCAGTACTTC CASSAWGGRVEQYF
few TRBJ2-2 NA TRBV4-3 TGCGCCAGCAGCCAAGATGAGGGTGGTGCCGGGGAGCTGTTTTTT CASSQDEGGAGELFF
many TRBJ1-1 NA TRBV11-1 TGTGCCAGCAGCTTGGTGGGGGGTGAAGCTTTCTTT CASSLVGGEAFF